This entry lists 28 T cell receptor beta chains sequenced from one sample in a study of shared clonotypes between healthy human individuals. Sequencing was performed with immunoSEQ multiplex PCR; in TCRdb, only in-frame clones are kept and a portion is missing. The sample shows roughly 640,000 clones, around 67% of them seen only once. Material: memory CD4+ T cells sorted from blood. Indicated subset: CD45RA-negative fraction. These receptors came from a young woman in good health.

The chain couples TRBV27 to TRBJ2-2; 7 bases agree with TRBD1. Germline values: CDR1 MNHEY, CDR2 SMNVEV (reference sequence). The CDR3 is 16 residues long. The junction had 9 bases not matched to a gene; V was cut back by 6 bases and J by 2 bases. CDR3 sequence reads: CASSFSGTANTGELFF. CDR3 coding DNA: TGTGCCAGCAGCTTTTCCGGGACAGCCAACACCGGGGAGCTGTTTTTT.

The chain combines TRBV29-1 with TRBJ1-1; D gene ambiguous. Trimming pared 1 base from V and 1 base from J, leaving 13 bases between. The CDR3 totals 15 residues. CDR1 and CDR2 from the germline V gene are SQVTM and ANQGSEA. The CDR3 nucleotides are TGCAGCGTTGAAGGGGCGGGCGGGAAGAACACTGAAGCTTTCTTT. As protein: CSVEGAGGKNTEAFF.

The V gene is TRBV6-5, the J gene TRBJ2-2, with unresolved D. CDR3 length: 14 residues. The V end was cut by 4 bases, the J end by 1 base, with 7 bases between. Germline lookup yields CDR1 MNHEY and CDR2 SVGAGI. CDR3 sequence (DNA): TGTGCCAGCAGTTCGACTGGGAACACCGGGGAGCTGTTTTTT. Amino acid sequence: CASSSTGNTGELFF.

The chain has TRBV5-1 and TRBJ1-1, with D possibly matching TRBD1 (5 bases). Germline values: CDR1 SGHRS, CDR2 YFSETQ. This CDR3 has 14 residues. V was trimmed by 2 bases and J by 3 bases, leaving 11 bases between them. CDR3 sequence reads: CASSFLGVHTEAFF. The CDR3, as DNA: TGCGCCAGCAGCTTTTTAGGGGTACACACTGAAGCTTTCTTT.

In regard to this clone: At the DNA level, this CDR3 is encoded by other sequences in the same sample as well. The rearrangement links TRBV5-1 to TRBJ1-1; 7 bases line up with TRBD1. V gave up 4 bases and J gave up 1 base; unmatched junction bases: 1. Germline CDR1 SGHRS, CDR2 YFSETQ. There are 13 residues in the CDR3. The CDR3, as DNA: TGCGCCAGCAGCAGGACAGGGAACACTGAAGCTTTCTTT. Its translation is CASSRTGNTEAFF.

This chain uses TRBV5-1 with TRBJ2-1, with D tentatively TRBD2 (5 bases). The CDR3 is made up of 14 amino acids. Trimming removed 0 bases from V and 7 bases from J, with 11 bases in between. Germline V gives CDR1 SGHRS, CDR2 YFSETQ. In DNA, the CDR3 is TGCGCCAGCAGCTTGGGAGGGATAACTAATGAGCAGTTCTTC. Translating gives CASSLGGITNEQFF.

Notes on this clone: Different DNA sequences within this sample yield the same CDR3. The rearrangement uses TRBV19 and TRBJ1-2; D call uncertain. V dropped 5 bases and J dropped 2 bases, with 12 bases sitting between them. The V gene's germline CDR1 is LNHDA and CDR2 SQIVND (reference sequence). This CDR3 has 14 residues. DNA of the CDR3: TGTGCCAGTAGTCCCCCCACAGTCAACTATGGCTACACCTTC. Translation gives CASSPPTVNYGYTF.

V and J are TRBV5-6 and TRBJ2-3, with TRBD2 matching 12 bases. This CDR3 contains 13 residues. V shed 5 bases and J 8 bases; nucleotides not matched to a gene: 3. Germline V gene sequence: CDR1 SGHDT, CDR2 YYEEEE. CDR3 bases: TGTGCCAGCAGACTAGCGGGAGGTACTACGCAGTATTTT. Protein sequence: CASRLAGGTTQYF.

The chain combines TRBV29-1 with TRBJ2-7, with unresolved D. Germline CDR1 and CDR2: SQVTM and ANQGSEA. The CDR3 runs to 11 residues. CDR3 coding DNA: TGCAGTTTCGAGAGAGCGTCCGAGCAGTACTTC. It is translated as CSFERASEQYF.

The chain joins TRBV30 to TRBJ2-3; D is possibly TRBD2 (6 bases). The V gene lost 3 bases and the J gene lost 4 bases, with 8 bases spanning the gap. The germline V gene encodes CDR1 GTSNPN and CDR2 SVGIG (reference sequence). CDR3 length: 12 residues. For the CDR3, the DNA is TGTGCCTGGAGGACTAGTGCAGATACGCAGTATTTT. Translation: CAWRTSADTQYF.

The rearrangement links TRBV7-7 to TRBJ2-7; D is perhaps TRBD2 (5 bases). The CDR3 is made up of 14 amino acids. Deletions cut 0 bases from V and 7 bases from J, with 13 bases between. Per the germline V gene, CDR1 is SSHAT and CDR2 is FNYEAQ (reference sequence). The CDR3, as DNA: TGTGCCAGCAGCTTAGCCGCAACCCCGGGGGAGCAGTACTTC. This encodes CASSLAATPGEQYF.

A note on this clone: Germline and junction disagree at one end, which may indicate a read error. The gene calls are TRBV6-1 and TRBJ2-7; TRBD2 aligns across 10 bases. The CDR3 covers 14 residues. Per germline, CDR1 MNHNS and CDR2 SASEGT. CDR3 loop: CASRGGAGGPSGLF. For the CDR3, the DNA is TGTGCCAGCAGGGGAGGAGCGGGAGGGCCATCCGGGCTATTC.

V and J are TRBV5-1 and TRBJ2-3; the D gene is possibly TRBD1 (6 bases). The V end was cut by 5 bases, the J end by 4 bases, with 17 bases between. Germline V gene data show CDR1 as SGHRS and CDR2 as YFSETQ. The CDR3 loop spans 15 amino acids. The CDR3 region is CASSQGQGSSDTQYF. CDR3 bases: TGCGCCAGCAGTCAGGGGCAGGGTAGTTCAGATACGCAGTATTTT.

The chain couples TRBV19 to TRBJ2-7, with D possibly being TRBD2 (5 bases). Trimming took 6 bases from V and 9 from J, leaving 21 bases between them. The CDR3 consists of 14 residues. Germline-derived CDR1 and CDR2 are LNHDA and SQIVND (reference sequence). The CDR3 region is CASSRLDELGVQYF. CDR3 DNA: TGTGCCAGTAGCCGACTGGATGAGCTCGGGGTGCAGTACTTC.

The V and J genes are TRBV6-5 and TRBJ2-7; the D call may be TRBD1 or TRBD2 (6 bases each). The CDR3 loop spans 13 amino acids. From germline, CDR1 is MNHEY and CDR2 SVGAGI. V dropped 2 bases and J dropped 5 bases, with 10 bases sitting between them. The CDR3 nucleotides read TGTGCCAGCAGTTACCGGGGGCGGGACGAGCAGTACTTC. Its protein product is CASSYRGRDEQYF.

The sample holds many counts of this clone. In the same sample, other DNA sequences code for this CDR3. This CDR3 is CASSGQTYEQYF. Written as DNA, the CDR3 is TGTGCCAGCAGTGGACAGACCTACGAGCAGTACTTC. The genes are TRBV2 and TRBJ2-7, with D possibly matching TRBD1 (5 bases). Deletions cut 4 bases from V and 2 bases from J, with 6 bases between. The CDR3 has 12 amino acids. Germline loops: CDR1 SNHLY, CDR2 FYNNEI.

The chain combines TRBV28 with TRBJ2-2; 7 bases align to TRBD1. With 7 bases clipped from V and 1 base from J, the junction kept 6 bases outside the gene matches. This CDR3 has 15 amino acids. Germline assignment: CDR1 MDHEN and CDR2 SYDVKM. The CDR3 reads CASNWDSLNTGELFF. The DNA for the CDR3 is TGTGCCAGCAATTGGGACAGTTTGAACACCGGGGAGCTGTTTTTT.

The V and J genes are TRBV5-4 and TRBJ2-7; D uncertain. Trimming pared 1 base from V and 0 bases from J, leaving 5 bases between. The CDR3 is 13 residues long. Germline V CDR1 and CDR2: SGHNT, YYREEE (reference sequence). The CDR3 sequence is CASSLRPSYEQYF. In DNA, the CDR3 is TGTGCCAGCAGCTTGCGCCCCTCCTACGAGCAGTACTTC.

The chain has TRBV30 and TRBJ2-2; D not certain. Germline loops: CDR1 GTSNPN, CDR2 SVGIG (reference sequence). V gave up 3 bases and J gave up 9 bases, with 8 bases separating them. The CDR3 covers 11 residues. DNA of the CDR3: TGTGCCTGGAGGGTCGGCCGGGAGCTGTTTTTT. Its translation is CAWRVGRELFF.

The chain couples TRBV28 to TRBJ2-5; D might be TRBD2 (6 bases). The germline V and J ends were trimmed by 5 bases and 1 base, with 8 bases remaining between them. The CDR3 covers 13 residues. Germline CDR1 is MDHEN and CDR2 is SYDVKM. CDR3 residues: CASSRLVQETQYF. CDR3 nucleotide sequence: TGTGCCAGCAGTCGACTAGTCCAAGAGACCCAGTACTTC.

This clone was seen more than once but under ten times. The rearrangement uses TRBV25-1 and TRBJ2-1; TRBD1 aligns across 8 bases. The CDR3 is 16 amino acids. CDR1 is MGHDK and CDR2 is SYGVNS in the germline V gene. V lost 4 bases and J lost 6; bases outside the gene matches: 11. For the CDR3, the DNA is TGTGCCAGCAGTGGAAATAGACAGGGGCCCTTCAATGAGCAGTTCTTC. This sequence encodes CASSGNRQGPFNEQFF.

The chain carries TRBV6-6 and TRBJ1-2; possibly TRBD1 for D (5 bases). V lost 5 bases to trimming and J lost 10 bases, with 17 bases between them. The CDR3 is made up of 13 amino acids. Germline assignment: CDR1 MNHNY and CDR2 SVGAGI (reference sequence). The CDR3 sequence is CASSATGAHLYTF. The CDR3 bases are TGTGCCAGCAGTGCGACCGGGGCACACCTCTACACCTTC.

The rearrangement links TRBV6-1 to TRBJ2-7, with TRBD2 identical over 12 bases. CDR1 MNHNS and CDR2 SASEGT come from the germline V gene. The V segment lost 5 bases and the J segment 3 bases; nucleotides outside the gene matches: 5. CDR3 length equals 15 residues. Here the CDR3 DNA reads TGTGCCAGCAGTCCTAGCGGGAGGGCCTTCTACGAGCAGTACTTC. Amino acid sequence: CASSPSGRAFYEQYF.

This chain joins TRBV6-1 and TRBJ2-7; 9 positions agree with TRBD2. The CDR3 has 17 amino acids. Germline V gene sequence: CDR1 MNHNS, CDR2 SASEGT. J lost 6 bases, V lost 1 base, and 13 bases had no gene match. CDR3 loop: CASSEGGGGTSWFEQYF. The CDR3 region has the DNA TGTGCCAGCAGTGAAGGAGGAGGAGGGACTAGCTGGTTCGAGCAGTACTTC.

The V and J genes are TRBV5-6 and TRBJ1-5, with D hard to call. The CDR3 runs to 15 residues. Trimming stripped 1 base from V and 5 bases from J, with 13 bases between. The germline V gene has CDR1 SGHDT and CDR2 YYEEEE. The CDR3 DNA sequence: TGTGCCAGCAGCTTGTGCCGGTGCCAAGATCAGCCCCAGCATTTT. Protein sequence: CASSLCRCQDQPQHF.

The chain is built from TRBV18 and TRBJ2-3; D is possibly TRBD1 or TRBD2 (5 bases each). Germline-derived CDR1 and CDR2 are KGHSH and LQKENI. Trimming pared 3 bases from V and 4 bases from J, leaving 14 bases between. This CDR3 is 15 amino acids long. The CDR3 here is CASSPRGAEADTQYF. CDR3 DNA sequence: TGTGCCAGCTCACCTAGAGGGGCAGAGGCAGATACGCAGTATTTT.

The rearrangement links TRBV27 to TRBJ2-7; TRBD2 matches at 8 bases. This CDR3 spans 14 amino acids. The V segment lost 6 bases and the J segment 6 bases; nucleotides outside the gene matches: 10. From germline, CDR1 is MNHEY and CDR2 SMNVEV (reference sequence). DNA of the CDR3: TGTGCCAGCAGAGGGGAGCGGGAGTTGGGCGAGCAGTACTTC. Protein product: CASRGERELGEQYF.

The chain is built from TRBV11-2 and TRBJ1-3; D ambiguous. This CDR3 has 19 residues. Germline CDR1 is SGHAT and CDR2 is FQNNGV. The V gene lost 6 bases and the J gene lost 0 bases, with 24 bases spanning the gap. In DNA, the CDR3 is TGTGCCAGCAGTTCCCTACTAGCATCAGACATCAGCTCTGGAAACACCATATATTTT. It encodes CASSSLLASDISSGNTIYF.